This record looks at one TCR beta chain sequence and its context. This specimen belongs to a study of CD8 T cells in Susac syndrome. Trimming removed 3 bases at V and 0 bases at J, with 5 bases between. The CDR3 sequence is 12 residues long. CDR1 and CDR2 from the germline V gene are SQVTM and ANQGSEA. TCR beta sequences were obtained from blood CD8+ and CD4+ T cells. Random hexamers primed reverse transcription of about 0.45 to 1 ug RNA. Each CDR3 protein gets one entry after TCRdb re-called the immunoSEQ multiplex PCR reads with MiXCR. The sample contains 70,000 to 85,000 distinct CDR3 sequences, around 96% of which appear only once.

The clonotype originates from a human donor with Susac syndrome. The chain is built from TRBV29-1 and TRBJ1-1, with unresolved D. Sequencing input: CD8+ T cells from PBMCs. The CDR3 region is CSVDIMNTEAFF. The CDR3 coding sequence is TGCAGCGTTGATATCATGAACACTGAAGCTTTCTTT.